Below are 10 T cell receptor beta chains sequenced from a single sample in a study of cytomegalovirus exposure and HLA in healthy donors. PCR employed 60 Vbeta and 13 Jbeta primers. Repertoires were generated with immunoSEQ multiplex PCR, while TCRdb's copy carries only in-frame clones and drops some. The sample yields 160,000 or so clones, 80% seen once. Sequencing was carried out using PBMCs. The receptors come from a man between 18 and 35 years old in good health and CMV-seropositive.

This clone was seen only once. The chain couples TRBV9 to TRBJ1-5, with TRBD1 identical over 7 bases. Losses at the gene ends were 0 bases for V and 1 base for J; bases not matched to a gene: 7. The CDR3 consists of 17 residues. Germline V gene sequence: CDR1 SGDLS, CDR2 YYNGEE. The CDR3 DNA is TGTGCCAGCAGCGTAGGTAGTCGACAGGGAAGCAATCAGCCCCAGCATTTT. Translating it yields CASSVGSRQGSNQPQHF. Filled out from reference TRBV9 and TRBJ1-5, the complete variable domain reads DSGVTQTPKHLITATGQRVTLRCSPRSGDLSVYWYQQSLDQGLQFLIQYYNGEERAKGNILERFSAQQFPDLHSELNLSSLELGDSALYFCASSVGSRQGSNQPQHFGDGTRLSIL.

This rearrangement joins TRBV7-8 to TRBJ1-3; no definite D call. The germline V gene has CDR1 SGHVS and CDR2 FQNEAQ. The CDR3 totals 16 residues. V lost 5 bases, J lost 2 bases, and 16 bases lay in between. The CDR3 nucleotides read TGTGCCAGCAGCCGTCTGGGCCACTTGACTGGAAACACCATATATTTT. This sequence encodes CASSRLGHLTGNTIYF. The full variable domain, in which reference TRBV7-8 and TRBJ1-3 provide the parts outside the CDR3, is GAGVSQSPRYKVAKRGQDVALRCDPISGHVSLFWYQQALGQGPEFLTYFQNEAQLDKSGLPSDRFFAERPEGSVSTLKIQRTQQEDSAVYLCASSRLGHLTGNTIYFGEGSWLTVV.

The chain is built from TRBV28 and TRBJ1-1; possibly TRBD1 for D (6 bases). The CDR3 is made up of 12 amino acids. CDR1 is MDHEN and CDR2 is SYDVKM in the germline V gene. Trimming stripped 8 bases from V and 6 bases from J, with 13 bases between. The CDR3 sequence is CASLQGYAEAFF. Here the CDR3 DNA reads TGTGCCAGCTTGCAGGGGTATGCTGAAGCTTTCTTT.

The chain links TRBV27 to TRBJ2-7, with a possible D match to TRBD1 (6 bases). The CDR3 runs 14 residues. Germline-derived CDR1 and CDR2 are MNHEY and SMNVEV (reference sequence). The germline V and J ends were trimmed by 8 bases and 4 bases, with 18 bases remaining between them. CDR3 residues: CASRGQLGPYEQYF. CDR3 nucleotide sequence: TGTGCCAGCCGAGGACAGCTTGGACCATACGAGCAGTACTTC.

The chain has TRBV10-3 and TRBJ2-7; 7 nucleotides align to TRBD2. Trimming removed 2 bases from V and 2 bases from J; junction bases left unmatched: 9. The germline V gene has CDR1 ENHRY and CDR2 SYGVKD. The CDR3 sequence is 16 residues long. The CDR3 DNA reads TGTGCCATCAGTGAGGGGTCGGGGCGGGAGCCCTACGAGCAGTACTTC. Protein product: CAISEGSGREPYEQYF.

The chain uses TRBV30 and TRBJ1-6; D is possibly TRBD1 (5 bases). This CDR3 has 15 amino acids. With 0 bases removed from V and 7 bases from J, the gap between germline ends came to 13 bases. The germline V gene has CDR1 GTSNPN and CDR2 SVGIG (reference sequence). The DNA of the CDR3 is TGTGCCTGGAGTGTCCGGCAGGGTTGGAATTCACCCCTCCACTTT. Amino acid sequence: CAWSVRQGWNSPLHF.

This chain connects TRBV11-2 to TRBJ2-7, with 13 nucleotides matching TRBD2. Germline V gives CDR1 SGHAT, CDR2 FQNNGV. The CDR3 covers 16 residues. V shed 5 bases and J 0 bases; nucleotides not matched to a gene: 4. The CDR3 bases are TGTGCCAGCAGCCAGGGACTAGCGGGAAACTCCTACGAGCAGTACTTC. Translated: CASSQGLAGNSYEQYF.

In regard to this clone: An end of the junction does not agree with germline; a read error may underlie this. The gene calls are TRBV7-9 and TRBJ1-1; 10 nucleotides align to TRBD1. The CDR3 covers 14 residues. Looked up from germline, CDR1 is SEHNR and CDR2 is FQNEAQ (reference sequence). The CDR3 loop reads CSSWGTGASTEAFF. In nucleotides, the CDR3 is TGTTCCAGCTGGGGGACAGGGGCATCCACTGAAGCTTTCTTT.

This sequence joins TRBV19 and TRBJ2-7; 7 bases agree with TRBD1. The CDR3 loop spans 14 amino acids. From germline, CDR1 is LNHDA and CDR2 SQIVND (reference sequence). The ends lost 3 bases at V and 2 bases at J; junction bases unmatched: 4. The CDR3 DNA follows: TGTGCCAGTAGTATCACCCAGGGGGCCTACGAGCAGTACTTC. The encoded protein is CASSITQGAYEQYF.

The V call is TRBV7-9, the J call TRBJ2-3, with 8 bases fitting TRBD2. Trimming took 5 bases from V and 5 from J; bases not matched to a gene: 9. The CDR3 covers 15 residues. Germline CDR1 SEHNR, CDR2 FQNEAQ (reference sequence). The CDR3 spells CASSTSGLVEDTQYF. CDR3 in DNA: TGTGCCAGCAGCACCTCGGGACTAGTCGAAGATACGCAGTATTTT.